This T cell receptor beta chain was profiled in a study of naive and memory T cell subsets. The beta constant-region primer was an equimolar mix of two oligonucleotides covering TRBC1 and TRBC2. Nested alpha and beta constant-region primers with the SP2 primer drove four PCR rounds on ligated cDNA. Each CDR3 protein is one row after TCRdb ran MiXCR on the UMI-ligation and nested PCR reads. The sample has around 110,000 distinct CDR3 sequences, 35% to 40% seen once; the top ten hold approximately 0.88%. Trimming removed 6 bases from V and 4 bases from J, with 18 bases in between. CDR1 MNHEY and CDR2 SVGEGT come from the germline V gene. CDR3 length: 15 amino acids.

The V call is TRBV6-2 or TRBV6-3, the J call TRBJ1-1; D remains ambiguous. Sequencing used central memory CD4+ T cells from blood. This TCR was recovered from a human donor in good health. This CDR3 reads CASRPPYGKRTEAFF. CDR3 nucleotides: TGTGCCAGCAGACCCCCTTATGGGAAGCGCACTGAAGCTTTCTTT.